Presented here are 10 T cell receptor beta chains from one specimen sequenced in a study of shared clonotypes between healthy human individuals. Assay: immunoSEQ multiplex PCR; the TCRdb copy retains only in-frame clones and omits some. Counted here are roughly 2.5 million clones, 90% to 95% occurring once; the ten biggest clones make up around 0.14%. Material for sequencing was naive CD4+ T cells sorted from blood. Documented subset: CD45RA+ positively selected. The receptors stem from a man younger than 30 in good health.

CDR3 bases: TGTGCTTTCGGGCAGACTTACAATGAGCAGTTCTTC. This gives the protein CAFGQTYNEQFF. The chain has TRBV10-3 and TRBJ2-1; no clear D. This CDR3 is 12 amino acids long. Germline CDR1 reads ENHRY; CDR2 reads SYGVKD.

This chain joins TRBV6-5 and TRBJ2-2, with TRBD1 identical over 9 bases. CDR1 is MNHEY, CDR2 SVGAGI, per germline. The ends lost 5 bases at V and 3 bases at J; junction bases unmatched: 4. The CDR3 has 15 amino acids. Here the CDR3 reads CASSPWTGDTGELFF. The CDR3 DNA sequence: TGTGCCAGCAGTCCCTGGACAGGGGACACCGGGGAGCTGTTTTTT.

V usage is TRBV5-5 and J usage is TRBJ2-7, with a weak D call TRBD1 (6 bases). Trimming left V 0 bases short and J 2 bases short, with 15 bases between. Per germline, CDR1 SGHKS and CDR2 YYEKEE (reference sequence). The CDR3 runs to 16 residues. CDR3 amino acids: CASSLAYDRTPYEQYF. DNA for the CDR3: TGTGCCAGCAGCTTGGCCTACGACAGGACCCCCTACGAGCAGTACTTC. The whole variable domain, remainder taken from reference TRBV5-5 and TRBJ2-7, is DAGVTQSPTHLIKTRGQQVTLRCSPISGHKSVSWYQQVLGQGPQFIFQYYEKEERGRGNFPDRFSARQFPNYSSELNVNALLLGDSALYLCASSLAYDRTPYEQYFGPGTRLTVT.

The gene calls are TRBV6-5 and TRBJ1-1, with 8 bases lining up with TRBD1. J was trimmed by 6 bases and V by 5 bases; bases with no gene match: 8. This CDR3 is built from 14 residues. From germline, CDR1 is MNHEY and CDR2 SVGAGI. The CDR3 DNA follows: TGTGCCAGCAGTCAAGTCCAGGGGGCCGCTGAAGCTTTCTTT. Protein product: CASSQVQGAAEAFF.

The chain uses TRBV10-3 and TRBJ1-2; D unclear. This CDR3 is built from 14 residues. Looked up from germline, CDR1 is ENHRY and CDR2 is SYGVKD. Trimming stripped 3 bases from V and 4 bases from J, with 12 bases between. CDR3 sequence (DNA): TGTGCCATCAGTGAAATGGGGAGCCTCTATGGCTACACCTTC. This gives the protein CAISEMGSLYGYTF.

Comment on this clone: This same CDR3 is encoded by further DNA sequences in the sample. J is TRBJ1-1 and V is TRBV11-2; no firm D call. The CDR3 contains 11 residues. V shed 0 bases and J shed 6 bases, with 2 bases lying between them. Germline V lookup: CDR1 SGHAT, CDR2 FQNNGV. The CDR3 spells CASSLDSEAFF. Written as DNA, the CDR3 is TGTGCCAGCAGCTTAGACTCTGAAGCTTTCTTT.

V usage is TRBV5-1 and J usage is TRBJ2-7; 8 nucleotides line up with TRBD2. The germline V gene encodes CDR1 SGHRS and CDR2 YFSETQ. The J segment lost 3 bases and the V segment lost 0 bases, leaving 5 bases of the junction unmatched. This CDR3 comprises 15 residues. CDR3 sequence reads: CASSLELAANYEQYF. CDR3 nucleotides: TGCGCCAGCAGCTTGGAACTAGCGGCAAACTACGAGCAGTACTTC.

The gene calls are TRBV28 and TRBJ2-1, with unresolved D. Germline V lookup: CDR1 MDHEN, CDR2 SYDVKM. This CDR3 is 13 amino acids long. The germline V and J ends were trimmed by 3 bases and 4 bases, with 7 bases remaining between them. The CDR3 DNA is TGTGCCAGCAGTTTTTACACGTACAATGAGCAGTTCTTC. It encodes CASSFYTYNEQFF.

This clone appeared a single time. The gene calls are TRBV10-2 and TRBJ2-7; D remains unclear. Germline-derived CDR1 and CDR2 are WSHSY and SAAADI. The CDR3 has 13 residues. V was trimmed by 6 bases and J by 1 base, leaving 10 bases between them. The CDR3 is CASREVGSYEQYF. As DNA, the CDR3 is TGCGCCAGCAGGGAAGTGGGGTCCTACGAGCAGTACTTC.

The V gene is TRBV6-5, the J gene TRBJ1-4, with D perhaps matching TRBD1 (6 bases). Germline CDR1 MNHEY, CDR2 SVGAGI. The length of the CDR3 is 13 residues. Trimming cost V 6 bases and J 11 bases, with 16 bases left between them. The CDR3 DNA reads TGTGCCAGCAGCTCCCCGGGTGGGGGCAAACTGTTTTTT. Protein product: CASSSPGGGKLFF.